This entry describes one T cell receptor beta chain. At one of its ends the junction is not consistent with the germline gene, which may arise from a read error. The germline V gene encodes CDR1 SGHVS and CDR2 FQNEAQ. This CDR3 spans 13 amino acids. The TCR beta repertoire was assessed by survey-level immunoSEQ sequencing. The repertoire was sequenced with immunoSEQ multiplex PCR; TCRdb's copy has only in-frame clones and lacks some. Here the sample spans about 68,000 clones, around 93% being singletons. The TCR originated in a man aged 40-50 years with rheumatoid arthritis. The sample was PBMCs. V usage is TRBV7-8 and J usage is TRBJ2-7, with D uncertain. The CDR3, as DNA: TGTGCCAACAGCTTAGGAAGGACCTACGAGCAGTACTTC. Encoded protein: CANSLGRTYEQYF.